Following are 24 T cell receptor beta chains from one sample sequenced in a study of blood T cell repertoires in COVID-19. Measured with immunoSEQ multiplex PCR; TCRdb has only the in-frame clones, and not every one. The sample records around 260,000 clones, around 90% being singletons. Sequencing used peripheral blood. The source of these receptors is a human donor in a cohort sampled during active COVID-19.

Only a few counts were recorded for this clone. CDR3: CASSGGTVWNEQFF. CDR3 bases: TGTGCCAGCAGCGGGGGGACAGTTTGGAATGAGCAGTTCTTC. This sequence joins TRBV7-2 and TRBJ2-1; weak D call: TRBD1 (7 bases). This CDR3 has 14 residues. V lost 5 bases, J lost 7 bases, and 15 bases lay in between. Germline-derived CDR1 and CDR2 are SGHTA and FQGNSA.

The rearrangement joins TRBV7-3 to TRBJ2-1, with a possible D match to TRBD2 (5 bases). The CDR3 spans 14 residues. The germline V and J ends were trimmed by 4 bases and 3 bases, with 10 bases remaining between them. The germline gives CDR1 SGHTA, CDR2 FQGTGA. CDR3 nucleotide sequence: TGTGCCAGCAGCTCCGTCGCGGGCTACAATGAGCAGTTCTTC. Its protein is CASSSVAGYNEQFF. The full variable domain, rest sourced from reference TRBV7-3 and TRBJ2-1, is GAGVSQTPSNKVTEKGKYVELRCDPISGHTALYWYRQSLGQGPEFLIYFQGTGAADDSGLPNDRFFAVRPEGSVSTLKIQRTERGDSAVYLCASSSVAGYNEQFFGPGTRLTVL.

The chain combines TRBV7-9 with TRBJ2-2; 7 bases match TRBD1. Germline V gives CDR1 SEHNR, CDR2 FQNEAQ (reference sequence). This CDR3 region has 15 residues. J lost 6 bases, V lost 6 bases, and 10 bases had no gene match. The DNA of the CDR3 is TGTGCCAGCAGGACCCGGGACAGCGCGGCCGGGGAGCTGTTTTTT. Amino acids: CASRTRDSAAGELFF.

The chain carries TRBV18 and TRBJ2-7; D gene unclear. CDR1 and CDR2 from the germline V gene are KGHSH and LQKENI. V dropped 3 bases and J dropped 2 bases, with 8 bases sitting between them. This CDR3 spans 13 amino acids. CDR3 sequence reads: CASSPTDTYEQYF. The CDR3 DNA is TGTGCCAGCTCACCTACAGATACCTACGAGCAGTACTTC. The whole variable domain, filled in from reference TRBV18 and TRBJ2-7, reads NAGVMQNPRHLVRRRGQEARLRCSPMKGHSHVYWYRQLPEEGLKFMVYLQKENIIDESGMPKERFSAEFPKEGPSILRIQQVVRGDSAAYFCASSPTDTYEQYFGPGTRLTVT.

This clone was observed once. The J gene is TRBJ1-3, the V gene TRBV25-1; D perhaps matches TRBD1 (6 bases). This CDR3 region has 14 residues. The V end lost 4 bases, the J end lost 8 bases, and 15 bases lay between the germline ends. The V gene's germline CDR1 is MGHDK and CDR2 SYGVNS. The CDR3 nucleotides are TGTGCCAGCAGTGCATTTGGGGGCTTGGACACCATATATTTT. It is translated as CASSAFGGLDTIYF. Together with reference TRBV25-1 and TRBJ1-3, the CDR3 gives the full variable domain: EADIYQTPRYLVIGTGKKITLECSQTMGHDKMYWYQQDPGMELHLIHYSYGVNSTEKGDLSSESTVSRIRTEHFPLTLESARPSHTSQYLCASSAFGGLDTIYFGEGSWLTVV.

This chain connects TRBV5-1 to TRBJ2-5; 10 nucleotides line up with TRBD2. CDR1 and CDR2 from the germline V gene are SGHRS and YFSETQ. The CDR3 runs 12 residues. Trimming at V came to 10 bases and at J to 4 bases, leaving 4 bases not matched to a gene. The CDR3 bases are TGCGCCTCCCGACTAGCGGGAGAGACCCAGTACTTC. Its translation is CASRLAGETQYF. The full variable domain, in which reference TRBV5-1 and TRBJ2-5 provide the parts outside the CDR3, is KAGVTQTPRYLIKTRGQQVTLSCSPISGHRSVSWYQQTPGQGLQFLFEYFSETQRNKGNFPGRFSGRQFSNSRSEMNVSTLELGDSALYLCASRLAGETQYFGPGTRLLVL.

This chain links TRBV10-3 with TRBJ1-1; 10 nucleotides match TRBD1. CDR3 length: 17 residues. Germline CDR1 and CDR2: ENHRY and SYGVKD. V was clipped by 0 bases and J by 4 bases; unmatched bases: 8. Here the CDR3 DNA reads TGTGCCATCAGTGAGTCGTACGACAGGGGGCGAAGCACTGAAGCTTTCTTT. Protein: CAISESYDRGRSTEAFF.

With regard to this clone: One junction end disagrees with the germline gene, perhaps due to a read error. The J gene is TRBJ1-2, the V gene TRBV28; 9 nucleotides agree with TRBD1. The V gene's germline CDR1 is MDHEN and CDR2 SYDVKM. The CDR3 length is 13 residues. CDR3 nucleotide sequence: TGTGCCAGCAGACCCACCGGGACAGGGACTTTCTACTTC. It encodes CASRPTGTGTFYF.

The chain is built from TRBV18 and TRBJ1-5; TRBD1 aligns across 7 bases. Losses at the gene ends were 6 bases for V and 4 bases for J; bases not matched to a gene: 3. Germline lookup yields CDR1 KGHSH and CDR2 LQKENI. This CDR3 comprises 13 residues. CDR3 in DNA: TGTGCCAGCTCGCCAGGGGGGAATCAGCCCCAGCATTTT. Translated, it gives CASSPGGNQPQHF. The variable domain in full, with the rest retrieved from reference TRBV18 and TRBJ1-5, is NAGVMQNPRHLVRRRGQEARLRCSPMKGHSHVYWYRQLPEEGLKFMVYLQKENIIDESGMPKERFSAEFPKEGPSILRIQQVVRGDSAAYFCASSPGGNQPQHFGDGTRLSIL.

The chain links TRBV7-2 to TRBJ1-2, with a possible D match to TRBD1 (6 bases). The CDR3 is 14 residues long. Trimming removed 5 bases from V and 8 bases from J, with 18 bases in between. Germline assignment: CDR1 SGHTA and CDR2 FQGNSA. DNA of the CDR3: TGTGCCAGCAGCCCAGGGGCAAGGGCTGGGGGCTACACCTTC. This gives the protein CASSPGARAGGYTF.

This clone was recorded a few times. V and J are TRBV27 and TRBJ2-3, with 8 nucleotides matching TRBD2. Germline V gives CDR1 MNHEY, CDR2 SMNVEV (reference sequence). This CDR3 region has 14 residues. V was clipped by 8 bases and J by 2 bases; unmatched bases: 6. The CDR3 is CASRERGYTDTQYF. The CDR3 DNA sequence: TGTGCCAGCCGGGAGCGGGGGTACACAGATACGCAGTATTTT.

The chain employs TRBV25-1 and TRBJ2-7; 10 bases are a match to TRBD1. The V and J ends lost 3 bases and 4 bases, in that order; junction bases with no gene match: 3. Germline CDR1 is MGHDK and CDR2 is SYGVNS. The CDR3 extends over 14 amino acids. The CDR3 region is CASSEGQGPYEQYF. CDR3 DNA sequence: TGTGCCAGCAGTGAGGGACAGGGGCCTTACGAGCAGTACTTC.

V and J are TRBV24-1 and TRBJ1-5; no clear D gene. Trimming left V 3 bases short and J 9 bases short, with 11 bases between. From germline, CDR1 is KGHDR and CDR2 SFDVKD. This CDR3 is built from 13 residues. The CDR3 DNA reads as TGTGCCACCAGTGATGGGGTCGAGGGGCCCCAGCATTTT. This sequence encodes CATSDGVEGPQHF.

The chain recombines TRBV14 with TRBJ2-6; TRBD1 matches 9 bases. V trimming: 5 bases; J trimming: 2 bases; junction bases outside the gene matches: 10. The length of the CDR3 is 18 residues. Germline values: CDR1 SGHDN, CDR2 FVKESK. The CDR3 coding sequence is TGTGCCAGCAGCATACCCCGGGACAGGGTCCCTGGGGCCAACGTCCTGACTTTC. Translated: CASSIPRDRVPGANVLTF.

The rearrangement joins TRBV4-3 to TRBJ1-1; D is uncertain. The V and J ends lost 0 bases and 0 bases respectively, with 11 bases between them. CDR1 LGHNA and CDR2 YSLEER come from the germline V gene. The CDR3 covers 16 residues. DNA of the CDR3: TGCGCCAGCAGCCAAGAAATCTACCGGGTGAACACTGAAGCTTTCTTT. It codes for CASSQEIYRVNTEAFF.

V gene TRBV7-9 combines with J gene TRBJ2-7; D uncertain. Trimming cost V 3 bases and J 5 bases, with 8 bases left between them. The CDR3 spans 12 residues. Germline-derived CDR1 and CDR2 are SEHNR and FQNEAQ (reference sequence). CDR3 nucleotides: TGTGCCAGCAGCTTCGAATCGGACGAGCAGTACTTC. It codes for CASSFESDEQYF.

The chain recombines TRBV3-1 (or the pseudogene TRBV3-2) with TRBJ1-2, with 8 bases matching TRBD1. The CDR3 is 12 amino acids. Germline CDR1 LGHDT, CDR2 YNNKEL (reference sequence). V was clipped by 11 bases and J by 5 bases; unmatched bases: 7. CDR3 DNA sequence: TGTGCCGGCTCGACAGGGGAATATGGCTACACCTTC. Translating it yields CAGSTGEYGYTF.

The CDR3 region has the DNA TGTGCCAGCAGCTTCCCGGGGGGGACTGAAGCTTTCTTT. Encoded protein: CASSFPGGTEAFF. The V and J genes are TRBV5-4 and TRBJ1-1; TRBD1 might be the D (5 bases). Germline-derived CDR1 and CDR2 are SGHNT and YYREEE (reference sequence). Trimming removed 2 bases from V and 5 bases from J, with 10 bases in between. The CDR3 spans 13 residues.

The gene calls are TRBV7-9 and TRBJ1-2; no firm D call. Trimming took off 1 base at V and 3 bases at J, with 12 bases between the two ends. This CDR3 spans 15 amino acids. Germline V gene data show CDR1 as SEHNR and CDR2 as FQNEAQ (reference sequence). The CDR3 nucleotides read TGTGCCAGCAGCTTAGTGGGCAGCTTCGACTATGGCTACACCTTC. This translates into CASSLVGSFDYGYTF.

V is TRBV3-1 (or the pseudogene TRBV3-2) and J is TRBJ1-1, with D unresolved. The germline V and J ends were trimmed by 2 bases and 1 base, with 8 bases remaining between them. Germline V gene lookup returns CDR1 LGHDT and CDR2 YNNKEL (reference sequence). The CDR3 spans 14 residues. CDR3 DNA sequence: TGTGCCAGCAGCCAACGAGACACGAACACTGAAGCTTTCTTT. This sequence encodes CASSQRDTNTEAFF.

The chain has TRBV6-1 and TRBJ1-5; tentatively, D is TRBD1 (5 bases). The CDR3 has 15 amino acids. Germline V lookup: CDR1 MNHNS, CDR2 SASEGT. Trimming removed 2 bases from V and 2 bases from J, with 10 bases in between. CDR3 protein: CASSELGLGNQPQHF. CDR3 in DNA: TGTGCCAGCAGTGAACTGGGACTCGGCAATCAGCCCCAGCATTTT.

The V and J genes are TRBV6-2 or TRBV6-3 and TRBJ1-2; TRBD1 matches 9 bases. The V segment lost 0 bases and the J segment 7 bases; nucleotides outside the gene matches: 0. Per the germline V gene, CDR1 is MNHEY and CDR2 is SVGEGT. The CDR3 loop spans 13 amino acids. The CDR3 DNA is TGTGCCAGCAGTTACTCGACAGGGGGTGGCTACACCTTC. Its translation: CASSYSTGGGYTF.

The rearrangement uses TRBV6-5 and TRBJ2-7; 9 nucleotides match TRBD2. CDR1 is MNHEY, CDR2 SVGAGI, per germline. The CDR3 spans 16 residues. V lost 0 bases, J lost 12 bases, and 15 bases stayed unmatched. CDR3 sequence: CASSYSVGLAGSTWYF. CDR3 in DNA: TGTGCCAGCAGTTACTCGGTCGGCCTAGCGGGGAGCACGTGGTACTTC.

CDR3 bases: TGTGCCAGCAGTTCGACATATTCCTCTGGAAACACCATATATTTT. This gives the protein CASSSTYSSGNTIYF. V gene TRBV6-6 combines with J gene TRBJ1-3; no clear D. The germline V gene encodes CDR1 MNHNY and CDR2 SVGAGI (reference sequence). V gave up 4 bases and J gave up 0 bases, with 10 bases separating them. There are 15 residues in the CDR3.